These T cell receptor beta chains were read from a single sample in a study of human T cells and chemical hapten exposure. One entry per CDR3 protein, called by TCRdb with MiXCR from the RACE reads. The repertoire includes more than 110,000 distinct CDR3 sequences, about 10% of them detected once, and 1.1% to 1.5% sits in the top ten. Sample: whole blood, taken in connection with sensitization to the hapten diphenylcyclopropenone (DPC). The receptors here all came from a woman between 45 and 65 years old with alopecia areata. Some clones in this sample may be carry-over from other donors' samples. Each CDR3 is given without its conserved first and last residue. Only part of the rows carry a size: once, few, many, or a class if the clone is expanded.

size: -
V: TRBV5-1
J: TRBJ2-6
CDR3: ATKEGAGANVLT

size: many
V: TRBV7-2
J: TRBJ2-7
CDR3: ASSLAAGGMGEQY

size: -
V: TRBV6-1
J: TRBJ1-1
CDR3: ASIFDRNTEAF

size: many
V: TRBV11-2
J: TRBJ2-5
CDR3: ASSSGTDGTQY

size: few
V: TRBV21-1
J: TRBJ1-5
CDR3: ASSKGVGSHSNQPQH

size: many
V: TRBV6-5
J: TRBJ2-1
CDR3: ASSLGHPAYNEQF

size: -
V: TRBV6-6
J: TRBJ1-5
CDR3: ASSNRPQGEQ

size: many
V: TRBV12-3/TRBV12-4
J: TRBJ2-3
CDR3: ASSKRGSSTDTQY

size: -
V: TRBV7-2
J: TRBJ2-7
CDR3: ASSLKASLPEQY

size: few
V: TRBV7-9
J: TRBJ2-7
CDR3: ASSSQAGGLAYEQY

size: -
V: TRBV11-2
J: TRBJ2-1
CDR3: ASRVGVAGDREQF

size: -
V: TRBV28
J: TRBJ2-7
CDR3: ATSRDWGEEQY

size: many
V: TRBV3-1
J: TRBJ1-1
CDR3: ASSQGTQGAEAF

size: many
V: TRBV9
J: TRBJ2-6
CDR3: ASSLGGGPSSGANVLT

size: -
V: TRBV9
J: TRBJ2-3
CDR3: ASSIPTGAGDTQY

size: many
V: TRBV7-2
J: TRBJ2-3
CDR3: ASSLMASGRTDTQY

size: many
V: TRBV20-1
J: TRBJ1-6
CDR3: SARQLTNYNSPLH

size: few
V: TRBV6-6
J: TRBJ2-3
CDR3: ASRVTGASTDTQY

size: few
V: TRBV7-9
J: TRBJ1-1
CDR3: ASSLGGYYTEAF

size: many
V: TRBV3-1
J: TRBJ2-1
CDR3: ASRISSGEYNEQF

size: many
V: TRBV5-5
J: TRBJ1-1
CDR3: ASSLGTGTGNTEAF

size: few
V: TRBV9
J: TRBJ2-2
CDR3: ASSVELAGMGGELF